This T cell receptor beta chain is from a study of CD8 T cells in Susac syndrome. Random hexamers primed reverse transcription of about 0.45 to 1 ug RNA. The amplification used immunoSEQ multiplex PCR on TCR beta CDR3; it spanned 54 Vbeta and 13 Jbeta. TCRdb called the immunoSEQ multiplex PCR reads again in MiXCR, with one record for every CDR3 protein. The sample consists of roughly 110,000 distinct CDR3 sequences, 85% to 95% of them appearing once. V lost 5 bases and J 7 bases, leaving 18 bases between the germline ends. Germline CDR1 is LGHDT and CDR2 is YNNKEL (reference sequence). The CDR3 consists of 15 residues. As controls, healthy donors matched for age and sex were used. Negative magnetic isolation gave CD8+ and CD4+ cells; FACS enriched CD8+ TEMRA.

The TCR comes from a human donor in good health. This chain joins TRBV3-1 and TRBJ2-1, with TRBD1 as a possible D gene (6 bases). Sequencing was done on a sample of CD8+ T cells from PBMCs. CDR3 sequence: CASSTGTISRNEQFF. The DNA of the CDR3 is TGTGCCAGCAGCACCGGGACAATCTCCAGGAATGAGCAGTTCTTC.